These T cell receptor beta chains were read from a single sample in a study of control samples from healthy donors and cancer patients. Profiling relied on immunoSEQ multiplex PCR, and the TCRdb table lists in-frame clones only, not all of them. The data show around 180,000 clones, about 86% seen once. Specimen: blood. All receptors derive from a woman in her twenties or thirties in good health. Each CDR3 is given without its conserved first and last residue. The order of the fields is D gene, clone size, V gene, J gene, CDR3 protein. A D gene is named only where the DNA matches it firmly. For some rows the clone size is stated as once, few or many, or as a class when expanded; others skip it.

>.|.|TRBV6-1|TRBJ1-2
ASSERTGSNGYT
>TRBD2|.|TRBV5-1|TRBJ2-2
ASSSGLAVNAGELF
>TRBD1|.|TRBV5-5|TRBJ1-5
ASSLGGTGGFQPQH
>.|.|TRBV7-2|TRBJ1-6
ASSFGVLTSPLH
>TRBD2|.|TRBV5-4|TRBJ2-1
ASSTTGLVTEQF
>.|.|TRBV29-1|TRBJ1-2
SVDLGRPANYGYT
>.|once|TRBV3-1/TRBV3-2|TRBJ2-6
ASSDRSSSGANVLT
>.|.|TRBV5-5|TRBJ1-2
ASSLEWGRAGYT
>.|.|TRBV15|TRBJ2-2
ATSRARDSPGELF
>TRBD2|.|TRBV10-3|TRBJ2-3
AITSGASSDTQY
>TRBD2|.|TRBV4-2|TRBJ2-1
ASSHAGTSGSPNEQF
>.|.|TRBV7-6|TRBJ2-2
ASSPGPSNTGELF
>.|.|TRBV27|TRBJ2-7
ASSLGNSYEQY
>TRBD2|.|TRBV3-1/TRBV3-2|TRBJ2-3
ASSVAGYSTDTQY
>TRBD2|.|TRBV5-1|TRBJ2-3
ASSGTSGRGPDTQY
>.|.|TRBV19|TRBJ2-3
ASSGEGRRDTDTQY
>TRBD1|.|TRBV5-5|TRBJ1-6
ASRDRDRDNSPLH
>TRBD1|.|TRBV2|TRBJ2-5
ASSELGQGYETQY
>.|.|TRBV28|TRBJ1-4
ASSFMAVSEKLF
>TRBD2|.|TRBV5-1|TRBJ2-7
ASSRLAGSNYEQY
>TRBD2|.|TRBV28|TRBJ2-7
ASSFVVRAGGPSYEQY
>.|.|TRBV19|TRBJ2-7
ASGVMGYEQY
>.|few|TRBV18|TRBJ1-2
ASSPDRGYGYT
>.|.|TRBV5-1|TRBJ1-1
ASSLEGVRRTEAF
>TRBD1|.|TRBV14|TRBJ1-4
ASGQGGGEKLF
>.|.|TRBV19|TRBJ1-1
ASSMVQNTEAF
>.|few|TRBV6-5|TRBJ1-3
ASREGIGGNTIY
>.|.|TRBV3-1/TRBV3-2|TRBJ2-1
ASSQAGTISAYNEQF
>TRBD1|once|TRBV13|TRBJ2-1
ASSPGMDRPLRNEQF
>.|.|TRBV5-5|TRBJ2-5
ASSRDLGGGETQY
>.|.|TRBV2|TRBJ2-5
ASSDRTRQETQY
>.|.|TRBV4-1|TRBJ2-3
ASSQGLERDTQY
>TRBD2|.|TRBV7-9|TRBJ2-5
ASSSTYVRGGQYEETQY
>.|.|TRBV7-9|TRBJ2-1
ASSPATGSHEQF
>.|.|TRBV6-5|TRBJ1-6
ASLGRNNSPLH
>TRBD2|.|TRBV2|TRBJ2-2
ASSDPTSRRNTGELF
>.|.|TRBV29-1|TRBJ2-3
SVEVGGEPTDTQY
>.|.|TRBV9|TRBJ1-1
ASSVAWGRDTEAF
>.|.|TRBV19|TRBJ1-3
ASRTPLDRNTIY
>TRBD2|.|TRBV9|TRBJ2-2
ASSVGISGGAEGELF
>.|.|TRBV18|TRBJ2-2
ASSPLGTNTGELF
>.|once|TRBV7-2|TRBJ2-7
ASSFLGGPYSGGEQY
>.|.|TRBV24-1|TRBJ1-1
ATSDLLRGGTNTEAF
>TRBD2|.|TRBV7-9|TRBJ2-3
ASSRTGVRTSGTTDTQY
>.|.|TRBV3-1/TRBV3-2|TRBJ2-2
ASRVSNTGELF
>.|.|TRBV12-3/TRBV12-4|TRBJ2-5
ASMPGIGTQY
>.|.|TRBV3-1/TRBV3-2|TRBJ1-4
ASSHPTSINEKLF
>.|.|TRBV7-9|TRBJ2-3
ASSPRGVFTDTQY
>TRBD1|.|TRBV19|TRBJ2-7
ASSPDRGYYEQY
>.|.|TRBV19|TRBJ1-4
ASSIVGGSEKLF
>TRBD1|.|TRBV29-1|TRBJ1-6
SVSTGGYNSPLH
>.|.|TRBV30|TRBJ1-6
AWSAGGLWVPLH
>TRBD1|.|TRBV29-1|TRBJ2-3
SVEIWDRLTDTQY
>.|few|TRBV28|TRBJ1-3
ASRTTLLSGNTIY
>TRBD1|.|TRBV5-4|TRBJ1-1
ASSLEGAYTEAF
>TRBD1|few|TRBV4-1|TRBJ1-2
ASSPQTGAYGYT
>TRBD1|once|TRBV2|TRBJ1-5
ASRRTGGGNQPQH